There are many counts of the clone carrying this TCR beta chain. Its antigen is not known. These data belong to a study of tumor-infiltrating lymphocytes in primary liver carcinoma. The overall study: Every sample contained roughly 3.65 to 7.5 million productive TCRbeta reads, and these numbers were similar from one tissue type to another. Findings and caveats of the study: Tumors and blood were compared for top-250-clone fraction, and tumors had the significantly higher value (p = 0.039).

Starting from 400 to 500 ng of total RNA, TCR beta cDNA was produced with a primer in the constant region. Generation of the TCR beta libraries relied on three nested multiplex PCR rounds using slightly modified ARM-PCR. It was with TRBV1-TRBV30 forward primers and a C-beta reverse primer that the first two PCR rounds were run, at around 11 cycles each. TCRdb ran MiXCR on the multiplex PCR reads and lists one entry per CDR3 protein. The data hold 100,000 or so distinct CDR3 sequences, with around two thirds observed a single time. Per germline, CDR1 SGHRS and CDR2 YFSETQ. The CDR3 spans 15 residues. Trimming pared 4 bases from V and 4 bases from J, leaving 15 bases between. Unsorted bulk tissue, roughly 20-33 mg of it, served as the source for co-extraction of RNA and DNA.

The TCR sequence derives from a woman aged 55-75 years with primary liver carcinoma and hepatitis B virus infection. The material sequenced was liver tumor tissue from sampling region 5. The subset here: tumor region T5, tumor centre. The chain joins TRBV5-1 to TRBJ2-1; the D is unclear. This CDR3 is CASSPQLDEYNEQFF. For the CDR3, the DNA is TGCGCCAGCAGCCCCCAGCTAGACGAGTACAATGAGCAGTTCTTC.